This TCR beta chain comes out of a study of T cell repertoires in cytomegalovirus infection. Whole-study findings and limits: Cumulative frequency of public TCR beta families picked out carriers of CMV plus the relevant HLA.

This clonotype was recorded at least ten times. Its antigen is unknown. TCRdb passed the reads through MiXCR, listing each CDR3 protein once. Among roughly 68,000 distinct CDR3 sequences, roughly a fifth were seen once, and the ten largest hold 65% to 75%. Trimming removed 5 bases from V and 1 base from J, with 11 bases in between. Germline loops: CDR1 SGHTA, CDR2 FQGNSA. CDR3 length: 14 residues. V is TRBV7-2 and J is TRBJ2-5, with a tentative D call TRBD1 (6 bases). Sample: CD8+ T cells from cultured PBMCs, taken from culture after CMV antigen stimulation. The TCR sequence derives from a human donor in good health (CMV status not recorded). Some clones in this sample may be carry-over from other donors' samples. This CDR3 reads CASSAQGLQETQYF. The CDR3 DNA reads TGTGCCAGCAGCGCACAGGGCCTCCAAGAGACCCAGTACTTC. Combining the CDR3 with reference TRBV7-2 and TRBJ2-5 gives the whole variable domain GAGVSQSPSNKVTEKGKDVELRCDPISGHTALYWYRQSLGQGLEFLIYFQGNSAPDKSGLPSDRFSAERTGGSVSTLTIQRTQQEDSAVYLCASSAQGLQETQYFGPGTRLLVL.